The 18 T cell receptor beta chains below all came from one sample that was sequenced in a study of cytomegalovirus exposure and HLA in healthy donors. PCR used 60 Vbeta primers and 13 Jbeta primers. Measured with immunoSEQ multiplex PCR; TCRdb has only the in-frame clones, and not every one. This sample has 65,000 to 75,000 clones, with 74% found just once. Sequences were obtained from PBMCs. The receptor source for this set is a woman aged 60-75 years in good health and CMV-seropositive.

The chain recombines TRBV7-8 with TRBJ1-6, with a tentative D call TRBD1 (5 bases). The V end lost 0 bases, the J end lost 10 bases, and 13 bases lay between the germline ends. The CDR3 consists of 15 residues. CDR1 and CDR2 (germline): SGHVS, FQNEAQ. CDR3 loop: CASSLAGQGKSPLHF. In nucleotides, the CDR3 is TGTGCCAGCAGCTTAGCGGGGCAGGGTAAATCACCCCTCCACTTT.

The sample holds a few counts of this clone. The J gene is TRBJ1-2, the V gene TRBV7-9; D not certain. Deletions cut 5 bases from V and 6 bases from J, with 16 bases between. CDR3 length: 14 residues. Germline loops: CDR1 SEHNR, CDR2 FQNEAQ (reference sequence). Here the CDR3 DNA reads TGTGCCAGCAGCCAACGAACGGTTAATGATGGCTACACCTTC. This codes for CASSQRTVNDGYTF.

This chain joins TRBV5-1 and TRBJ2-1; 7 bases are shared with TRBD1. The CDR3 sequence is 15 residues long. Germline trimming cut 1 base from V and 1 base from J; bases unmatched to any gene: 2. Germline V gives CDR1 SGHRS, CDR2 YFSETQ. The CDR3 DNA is TGCGCCAGCAGCTTGACGGGACAGTCCTACAATGAGCAGTTCTTC. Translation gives CASSLTGQSYNEQFF.

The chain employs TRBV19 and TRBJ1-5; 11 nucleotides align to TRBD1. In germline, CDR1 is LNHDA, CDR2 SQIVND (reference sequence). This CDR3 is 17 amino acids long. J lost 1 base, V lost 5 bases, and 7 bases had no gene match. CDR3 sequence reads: CASSSGQGAGSNQPQHF. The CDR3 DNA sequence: TGTGCCAGTAGTTCTGGACAGGGGGCTGGCAGCAATCAGCCCCAGCATTTT.

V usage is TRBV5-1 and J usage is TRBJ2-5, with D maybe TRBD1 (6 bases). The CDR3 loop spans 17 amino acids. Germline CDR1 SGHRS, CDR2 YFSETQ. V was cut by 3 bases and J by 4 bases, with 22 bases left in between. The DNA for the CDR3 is TGCGCCAGCAGCTCTCCACTCTCAGGGGATCTAGCAGAGACCCAGTACTTC. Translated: CASSSPLSGDLAETQYF.

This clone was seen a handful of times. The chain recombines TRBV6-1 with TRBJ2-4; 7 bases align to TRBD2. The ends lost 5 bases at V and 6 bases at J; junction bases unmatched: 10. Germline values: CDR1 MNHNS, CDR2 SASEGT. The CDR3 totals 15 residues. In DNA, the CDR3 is TGTGCCAGCAGTCTGGAGGGAGGGAGGTCAAACATTCAGTACTTC. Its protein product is CASSLEGGRSNIQYF.

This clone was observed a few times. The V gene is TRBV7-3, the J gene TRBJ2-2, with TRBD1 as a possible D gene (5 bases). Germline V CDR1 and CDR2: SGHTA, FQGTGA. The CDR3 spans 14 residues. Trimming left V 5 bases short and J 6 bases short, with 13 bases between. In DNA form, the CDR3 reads TGTGCCAGCAGCCCGCAAGGGGTTTCCGGGGAGCTGTTTTTT. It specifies CASSPQGVSGELFF.

CDR3: CASSLEGLRLEQYF. For the CDR3, the DNA is TGTGCCAGCAGCTTGGAGGGGCTCCGTCTCGAGCAGTACTTC. V gene TRBV5-4 combines with J gene TRBJ2-7, with a possible D match to TRBD1 (5 bases). This CDR3 has 14 residues. Per germline, CDR1 SGHNT and CDR2 YYREEE (reference sequence). Trimming took off 0 bases at V and 6 bases at J, with 13 bases between the two ends.

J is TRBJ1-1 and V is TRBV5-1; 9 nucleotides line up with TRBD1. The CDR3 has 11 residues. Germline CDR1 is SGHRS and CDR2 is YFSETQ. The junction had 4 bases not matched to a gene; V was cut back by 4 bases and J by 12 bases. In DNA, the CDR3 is TGCGCCAGCAGCCGGGACAGGGTGACTTTCTTT. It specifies CASSRDRVTFF.

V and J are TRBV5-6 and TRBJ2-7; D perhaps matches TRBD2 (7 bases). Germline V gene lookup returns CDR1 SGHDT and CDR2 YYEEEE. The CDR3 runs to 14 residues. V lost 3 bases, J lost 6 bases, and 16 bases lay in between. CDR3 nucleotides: TGTGCCAGCAGCTGGGGGGGCGGAGGTTCCGAGCAGTACTTC. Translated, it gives CASSWGGGGSEQYF.

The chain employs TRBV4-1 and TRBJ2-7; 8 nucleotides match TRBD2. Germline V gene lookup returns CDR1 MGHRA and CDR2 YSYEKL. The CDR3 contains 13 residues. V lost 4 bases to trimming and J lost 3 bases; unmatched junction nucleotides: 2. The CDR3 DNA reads TGCGCCAGCAGCCCGGGGGGGGACTACGAGCAGTACTTC. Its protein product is CASSPGGDYEQYF.

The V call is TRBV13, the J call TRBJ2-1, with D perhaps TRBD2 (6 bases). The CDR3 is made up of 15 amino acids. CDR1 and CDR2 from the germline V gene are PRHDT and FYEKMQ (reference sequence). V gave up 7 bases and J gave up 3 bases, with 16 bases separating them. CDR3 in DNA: TGTGCCAGCACCCGGGACTCTACAGGCTACAATGAGCAGTTCTTC. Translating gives CASTRDSTGYNEQFF.

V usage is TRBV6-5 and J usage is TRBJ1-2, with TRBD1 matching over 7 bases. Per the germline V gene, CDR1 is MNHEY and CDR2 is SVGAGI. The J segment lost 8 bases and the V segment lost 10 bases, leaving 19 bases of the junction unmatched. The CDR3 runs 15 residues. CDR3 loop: CAILSGDSSRRGYTF. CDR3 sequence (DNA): TGTGCCATTCTTAGCGGGGACAGTTCCCGCCGGGGCTACACCTTC.

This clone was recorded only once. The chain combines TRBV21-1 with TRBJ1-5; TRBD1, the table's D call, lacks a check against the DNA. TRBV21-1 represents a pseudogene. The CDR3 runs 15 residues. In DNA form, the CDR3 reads TGTGCCAGCAGCAAACAAGGACATTCAAATCAGCCCCAGCATTTT. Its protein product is CASSKQGHSNQPQHF.

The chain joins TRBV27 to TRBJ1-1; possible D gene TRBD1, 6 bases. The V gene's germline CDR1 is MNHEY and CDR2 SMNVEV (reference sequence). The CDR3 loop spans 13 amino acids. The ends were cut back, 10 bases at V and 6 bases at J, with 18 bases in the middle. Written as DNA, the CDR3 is TGTGCCACCTACCCGGGGGGCGGATCTGAAGCTTTCTTT. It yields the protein CATYPGGGSEAFF.

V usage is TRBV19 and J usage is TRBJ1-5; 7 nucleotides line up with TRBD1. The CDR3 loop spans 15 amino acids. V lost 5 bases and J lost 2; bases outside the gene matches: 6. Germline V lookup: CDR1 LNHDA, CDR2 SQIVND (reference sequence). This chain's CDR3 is CASSWTGLGNQPQHF. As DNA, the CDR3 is TGTGCCAGTAGTTGGACAGGCTTGGGCAATCAGCCCCAGCATTTT. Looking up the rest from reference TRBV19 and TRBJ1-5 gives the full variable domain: DGGITQSPKYLFRKEGQNVTLSCEQNLNHDAMYWYRQDPGQGLRLIYYSQIVNDFQKGDIAEGYSVSREKKESFPLTVTSAQKNPTAFYLCASSWTGLGNQPQHFGDGTRLSIL.

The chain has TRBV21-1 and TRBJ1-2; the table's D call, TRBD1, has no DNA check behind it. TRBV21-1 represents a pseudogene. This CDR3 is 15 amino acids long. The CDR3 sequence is CASSTRTGGWYGYTF. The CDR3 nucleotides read TGTGCCAGCAGCACCCGGACAGGGGGTTGGTATGGCTACACCTTC.

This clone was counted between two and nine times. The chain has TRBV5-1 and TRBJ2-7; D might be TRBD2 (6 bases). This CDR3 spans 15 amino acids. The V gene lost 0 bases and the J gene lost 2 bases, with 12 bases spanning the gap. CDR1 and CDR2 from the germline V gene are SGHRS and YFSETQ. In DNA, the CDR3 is TGCGCCAGCAGCTTGGATGCGGGGAGCGCCTACGAGCAGTACTTC. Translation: CASSLDAGSAYEQYF.